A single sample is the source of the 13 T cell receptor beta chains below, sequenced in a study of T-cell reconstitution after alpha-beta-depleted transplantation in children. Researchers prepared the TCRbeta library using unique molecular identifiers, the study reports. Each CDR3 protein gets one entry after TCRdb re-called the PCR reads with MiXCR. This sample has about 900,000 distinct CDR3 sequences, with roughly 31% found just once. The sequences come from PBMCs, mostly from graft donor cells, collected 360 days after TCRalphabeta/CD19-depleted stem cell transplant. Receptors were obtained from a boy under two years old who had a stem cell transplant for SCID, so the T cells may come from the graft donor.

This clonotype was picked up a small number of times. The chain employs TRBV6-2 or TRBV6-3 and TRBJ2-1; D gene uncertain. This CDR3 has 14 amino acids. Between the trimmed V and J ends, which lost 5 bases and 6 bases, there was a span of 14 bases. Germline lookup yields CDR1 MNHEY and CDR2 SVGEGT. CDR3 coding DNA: TGTGCCAGCAGTGTCACAATCTATTTCAATGAGCAGTTCTTC. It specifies CASSVTIYFNEQFF.

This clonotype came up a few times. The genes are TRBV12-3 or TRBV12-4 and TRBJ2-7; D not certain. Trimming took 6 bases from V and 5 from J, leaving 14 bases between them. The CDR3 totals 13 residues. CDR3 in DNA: TGTGCCAGCAGCCTACTCAAGTCCCACGAGCAGTACTTC. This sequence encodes CASSLLKSHEQYF.

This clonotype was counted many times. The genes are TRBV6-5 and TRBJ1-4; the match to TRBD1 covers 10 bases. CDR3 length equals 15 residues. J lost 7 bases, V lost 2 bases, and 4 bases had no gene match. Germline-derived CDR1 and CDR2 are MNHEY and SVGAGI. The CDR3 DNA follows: TGTGCCAGCAGTTACGAGGGACAGGGGCTTGAAAAACTGTTTTTT. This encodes CASSYEGQGLEKLFF.

The DNA of the CDR3 is TGCAGTGCTAGAAGCTCCGGGTGGGACAGCAATCAGCCCCAGCATTTT. Its protein is CSARSSGWDSNQPQHF. V and J are TRBV20-1 and TRBJ1-5, with a weak D call TRBD1 (5 bases). CDR1 and CDR2 from the germline V gene are DFQATT and SNEGSKA (reference sequence). The V and J ends lost 2 bases and 1 base respectively, with 15 bases between them. The CDR3 is 16 residues long.

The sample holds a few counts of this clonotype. In nucleotides, the CDR3 is TGCAGTGCTAGAAGCCTAGCGGGGGGTCCTGGCGGGGAGCTGTTTTTT. Translation gives CSARSLAGGPGGELFF. The rearrangement uses TRBV20-1 and TRBJ2-2; 11 nucleotides align to TRBD2. V lost 2 bases and J lost 7; bases outside the gene matches: 9. This CDR3 is built from 16 residues. The germline V gene has CDR1 DFQATT and CDR2 SNEGSKA (reference sequence).

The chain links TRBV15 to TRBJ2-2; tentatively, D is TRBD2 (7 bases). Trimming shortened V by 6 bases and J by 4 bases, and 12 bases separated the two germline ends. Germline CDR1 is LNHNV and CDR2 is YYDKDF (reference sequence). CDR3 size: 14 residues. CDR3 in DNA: TGTGCCACCAGGGGAGGGGGGCCCACCGGGGAGCTGTTTTTT. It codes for CATRGGGPTGELFF.

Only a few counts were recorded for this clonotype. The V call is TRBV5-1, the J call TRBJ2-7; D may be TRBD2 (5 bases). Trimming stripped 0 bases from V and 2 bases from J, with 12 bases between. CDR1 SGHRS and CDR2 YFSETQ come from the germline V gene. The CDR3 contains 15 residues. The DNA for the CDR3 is TGCGCCAGCAGCTTGGGGTCGGACTGGGCCTACGAGCAGTACTTC. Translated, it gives CASSLGSDWAYEQYF. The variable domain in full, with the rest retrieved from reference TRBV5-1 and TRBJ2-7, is KAGVTQTPRYLIKTRGQQVTLSCSPISGHRSVSWYQQTPGQGLQFLFEYFSETQRNKGNFPGRFSGRQFSNSRSEMNVSTLELGDSALYLCASSLGSDWAYEQYFGPGTRLTVT.

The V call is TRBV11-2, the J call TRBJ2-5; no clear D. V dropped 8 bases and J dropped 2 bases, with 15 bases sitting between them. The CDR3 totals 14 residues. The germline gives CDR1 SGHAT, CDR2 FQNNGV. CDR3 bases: TGTGCCAGCCGCAGGACGACTGGACAAGAGACCCAGTACTTC. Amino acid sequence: CASRRTTGQETQYF.

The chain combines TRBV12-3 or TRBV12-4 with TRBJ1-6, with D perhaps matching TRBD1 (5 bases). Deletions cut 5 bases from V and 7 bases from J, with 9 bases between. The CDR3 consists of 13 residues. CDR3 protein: CASSMDTNSPLHF. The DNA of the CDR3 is TGTGCCAGCAGTATGGACACCAATTCACCCCTCCACTTT.

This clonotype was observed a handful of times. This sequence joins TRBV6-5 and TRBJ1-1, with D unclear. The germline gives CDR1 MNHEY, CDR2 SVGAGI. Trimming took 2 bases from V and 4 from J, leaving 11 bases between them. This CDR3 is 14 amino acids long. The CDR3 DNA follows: TGTGCCAGCAGTTACGCTCTACCGGGCACTGAAGCTTTCTTT. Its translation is CASSYALPGTEAFF.

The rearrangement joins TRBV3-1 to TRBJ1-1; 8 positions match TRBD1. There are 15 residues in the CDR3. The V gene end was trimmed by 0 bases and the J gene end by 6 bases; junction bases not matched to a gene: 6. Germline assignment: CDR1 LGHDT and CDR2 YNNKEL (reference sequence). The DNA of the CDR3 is TGTGCCAGCAGCCAAGAAATGGCAGGGGGCGCTGAAGCTTTCTTT. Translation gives CASSQEMAGGAEAFF.

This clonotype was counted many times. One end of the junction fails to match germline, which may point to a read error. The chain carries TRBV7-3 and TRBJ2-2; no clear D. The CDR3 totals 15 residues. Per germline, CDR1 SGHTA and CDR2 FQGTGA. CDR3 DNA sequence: TGCGCCAGCAGCTTGGCCCCGACGAACACCGGGGAGCTGTTTTTT. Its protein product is CASSLAPTNTGELFF.

CDR3 amino acids: CASSQIQARGGFNEQFF. Here the CDR3 DNA reads TGTGCCAGCAGCCAAATACAGGCGCGCGGGGGATTCAATGAGCAGTTCTTC. The chain links TRBV3-1 to TRBJ2-1; 7 nucleotides match TRBD2. CDR3 length: 17 residues. Per the germline V gene, CDR1 is LGHDT and CDR2 is YNNKEL (reference sequence). The V segment lost 2 bases and the J segment 6 bases; nucleotides outside the gene matches: 13.